The subject of this entry is one T cell receptor beta chain. No cognate antigen has been identified for it. Base-call qualities are not available, and no considerably larger clone is one nucleotide away. This specimen comes from a study of blood T cell repertoires in COVID-19 (dated by TCRdb to the early 2020s). A note on the overall study: Collaborator samples came from the United States, Italy and Spain and covered acute and convalescent phases of COVID-19. The material from the prospective study consisted of cDNA or gDNA derived from T cells, B-cell-depleted T cells, or PBMCs. The dataset comprised deeply sampled blood TCRbeta repertoires from subjects exposed to, actively infected with, or recovered from COVID-19. A freely available public database, intended as a resource for researchers studying the immune response to SARS-CoV-2, is where the repertoires were released. The samples were drawn from two sources: the first 160 participants of the ongoing ImmuneRACE study, and 1,200 or so subjects contributed by 6 global collaborators. The sample metadata nearly always contained a de-identified subject ID, COVID-19 status, age in years and sex. Where HLA class I and class II types were available, the types were taken from metadata supplied by the sample provider, not from assay-based typing.

Another Seattle source contributed samples from volunteer blood donors who had recovered from COVID-19. Whole blood was collected in K2EDTA tubes by collaborating institutions according to the institutions' own protocols. Collaborator samples were shipped for TCRbeta analysis as frozen whole blood, isolated PBMCs, or DNA extracted from either sample type. The CDR3, from cysteine to phenylalanine, totals 13 residues. CDR3 DNA is the only sequence kept; it has 39 bases, read in frame from the first base. Per the germline V gene, SGDLS is the CDR1 and YYNGEE is the CDR2. Clipping removes 3 bases from V and 3 bases from J, with 0 as the unmatched junction base count. TCRbeta CDR3 regions were amplified from genomic DNA using the immunoSEQ Assay, a bias-controlled multiplex PCR. From the authors' description of their analysis: Within the assay, amplification of reference gene primers was used to estimate how many nucleated cells each sample contained. To quantify the absolute abundance of each unique TCRbeta CDR3 rearrangement, sequence reads were collapsed and filtered. For each sample, productive Simpson clonality was calculated by taking the square root of Simpson's diversity index across productive rearrangements. TCRdb's version of the immuneACCESS table is confined to in-frame rearrangements and falls short of the full clone set. An unresolved V gene accounts for under half of the shortfall where checked; the remainder is of unknown origin. The DNA gave D and trimming, while V, J and clone size come from that table. Present in this sample are about 260,000 clones, 88% of which were seen just once. Of the sample, less than 5% falls within the top ten clones.

General study outcomes and caveats: The amount of clinical and demographic metadata varied by source and participant and was provided uncurated.

The specimen sequenced was peripheral blood. The rearrangement joined TRBV9 to TRBJ1-2; 9 nucleotides in the junction match TRBD1. The TCR sequence derives from a man between 60 and 75 years old who had recovered from COVID-19. CDR3 reads: CASSGQGDYGYTF. The nucleotide sequence reads as follows: TGTGCCAGCAGCGGACAGGGGGACTATGGCTACACCTTC. Outside the CDR3, residues come from the reference TRBV9 and TRBJ1-2 proteins, so the full variable domain is: DSGVTQTPKHLITATGQRVTLRCSPRSGDLSVYWYQQSLDQGLQFLIQYYNGEERAKGNILERFSAQQFPDLHSELNLSSLELGDSALYFCASSGQGDYGYTFGSGTRLTVV.